The TCR beta chain under discussion was sequenced for a study of post-analysis software for immune sequencing data. As for this clonotype: The antigen is unknown. The junction and the germline gene differ at one end; a read error may be behind it.

General study findings and limits: Controls significantly exceeded multiple sclerosis patients in normalized Chao1 diversity. Those samples that were prepared in the same batch co-clustered strongly by F measure. Roughly 5 TRBV segments, TRBV5-6, TRBV5-1 and TRBV20-1 among them, were found more frequent in patients than controls.

The TCR beta cDNA libraries contained unique molecular identifiers. TCRdb reprocessed the PCR reads via MiXCR and lists one record per CDR3 protein. The profile shows 250,000 to 300,000 distinct CDR3 sequences, just over 35% of them singletons. Per germline, CDR1 SGHRS and CDR2 YFSETQ. There are 16 residues in the CDR3. J is TRBJ1-2 and V is TRBV5-1, with 7 bases aligning to TRBD1. The receptor was derived from a girl aged 5-17 years with multiple sclerosis. The source material was blood. The CDR3 DNA sequence: TGCGCCAGCAGCTTGGGGCAGGGGGGACGTGACTATGGCTGCACCTTC. Translating it yields CASSLGQGGRDYGCTF. Full variable domain (missing parts from reference TRBV5-1 and TRBJ1-2): KAGVTQTPRYLIKTRGQQVTLSCSPISGHRSVSWYQQTPGQGLQFLFEYFSETQRNKGNFPGRFSGRQFSNSRSEMNVSTLELGDSALYLCASSLGQGGRDYGCTFGSGTRLTVV.